The present TCR beta chain was sequenced within a study of cytomegalovirus exposure and HLA in healthy donors. Note on this clone: As yet, its antigen is unknown.

Findings and limits, study-wide: In a later analysis, most CMV-associated TCR beta chains appeared HLA-restricted. Earlier analysis yielded a pattern in which most TCR beta V segments were productive about 90% or about 30% of the time. Specific recognition of CMV antigens was confirmed in vitro for a few chains (all CMV-associated).

Trimming stripped 5 bases from V and 0 bases from J, with 13 bases between. Per the germline V gene, CDR1 is MRHNA and CDR2 is SNTAGT. The CDR3 length is 16 residues. PCR employed 60 Vbeta and 13 Jbeta primers. The table came from immunoSEQ multiplex PCR; TCRdb's copy has only in-frame clones and leaves some out. The sample table sets out more than 30,000 clones. The source is a man in his forties or fifties in good health and CMV-seropositive. The chain links TRBV6-4 to TRBJ2-2; tentatively, D is TRBD1 (6 bases). The sequencing input was PBMCs. The CDR3 sequence: CASSRTARSNTGELFF. Written as DNA, the CDR3 is TGTGCCAGCAGTCGGACAGCCCGTTCGAACACCGGGGAGCTGTTTTTT.